This is a list of T cell receptor beta chains from one sample in a study of CD8 T cells in ankylosing spondylitis. TCRdb reprocessed the 5' RACE reads via MiXCR and lists one record per CDR3 protein. The table shows about 270,000 distinct CDR3 sequences, with approximately 30% occurring only once. The sample was blood, either unsorted or a sorted T cell fraction (not recorded which). Receptor source: a male donor with ankylosing spondylitis or in good health (not recorded which). Both conserved end residues are part of each CDR3. A D gene is named only where the DNA matches it firmly. The size of a clone is reported for some rows only, either as once, few or many, or as a class for expanded clones.

DNA: TGTGCCAGCAGTCCAGGGCCGCCCTACGAGCAGTACTTC; CDR3: CASSPGPPYEQYF; J: TRBJ2-7; D: NA; V: TRBV25-1; size: NA
DNA: TGCAGTGCTGGGGACCTTTACCAAGAGACCCAGTACTTC; CDR3: CSAGDLYQETQYF; J: TRBJ2-5; D: NA; V: TRBV20-1; size: few
DNA: TGCAGTGCTAGCGGGGGGGTGGAAAAACTGTTTTTT; CDR3: CSASGGVEKLFF; J: TRBJ1-4; D: NA; V: TRBV20-1; size: NA
DNA: TGTGCCAGCAGCAGACAGGGCAAGGGACCGCATGAGCAGTTCTTC; CDR3: CASSRQGKGPHEQFF; J: TRBJ2-1; D: TRBD1; V: TRBV27; size: NA
DNA: TGTGCCAGCAGTTATGTGAGGGACACGGTCGATGAGCAGTTCTTC; CDR3: CASSYVRDTVDEQFF; J: TRBJ2-1; D: NA; V: TRBV6-5; size: few
DNA: TGTGCCAGCAGTTTGGGACAGGGAAAGACCCAGTACTTC; CDR3: CASSLGQGKTQYF; J: TRBJ2-5; D: TRBD1; V: TRBV12-3/TRBV12-4; size: few
DNA: TGTGCCAGCAGTTACCGGGACGGGGGAAGGGAGACCCAGTACTTC; CDR3: CASSYRDGGRETQYF; J: TRBJ2-5; D: NA; V: TRBV6-5; size: many
DNA: TGTGCCAGCAGTGATATTGGCTATCATGGACAGGGGATGCAGCCCCAGCATTTT; CDR3: CASSDIGYHGQGMQPQHF; J: TRBJ1-5; D: TRBD1; V: TRBV25-1; size: NA
DNA: TGTGCCAGCAGCTTAGTTACAGGGGGAATTGATCAGCCCCAGCATTTT; CDR3: CASSLVTGGIDQPQHF; J: TRBJ1-5; D: TRBD1; V: TRBV7-9; size: NA
DNA: TGCGCCAGCAGCTTGGGTCCGGGGGGGCCGACGACAGATACGCAGTATTTT; CDR3: CASSLGPGGPTTDTQYF; J: TRBJ2-3; D: TRBD2; V: TRBV5-1; size: few
DNA: TGTGCCATCAGTGAGTCCCGACAGGGGCGTACCGGCTACACCTTC; CDR3: CAISESRQGRTGYTF; J: TRBJ1-2; D: TRBD1; V: TRBV10-3; size: NA
DNA: TGCAGCGTTCAGGGAGGGAGCACAGATACGCAGTATTTT; CDR3: CSVQGGSTDTQYF; J: TRBJ2-3; D: TRBD2; V: TRBV29-1; size: few
DNA: TGTGCCACCAGCAGGATCAGGGGGAACACTGAAGCTTTCTTT; CDR3: CATSRIRGNTEAFF; J: TRBJ1-1; D: NA; V: TRBV15; size: NA
DNA: TGCAGTGCCCCCCGGCGGGGGGGTGTCAATGAGCAGTTCTTC; CDR3: CSAPRRGGVNEQFF; J: TRBJ2-1; D: TRBD2; V: TRBV20-1; size: NA
DNA: TGTGCCACCAGCAGAGATTTGGGGACCGGAGAGACCCAGTACTTC; CDR3: CATSRDLGTGETQYF; J: TRBJ2-5; D: NA; V: TRBV15; size: NA
DNA: TGTGCCAGCAGCTCGGACCCCAATTCACCCCTCCACTTT; CDR3: CASSSDPNSPLHF; J: TRBJ1-6; D: NA; V: TRBV5-6; size: many
DNA: TGTGCCAGCACCCGGGACGAAAAACTGTTTTTT; CDR3: CASTRDEKLFF; J: TRBJ1-4; D: NA; V: TRBV12-3/TRBV12-4; size: NA
DNA: TGTGCCAGCAGTTTATCCCCGCAGCTACTCTACGAGCAGTACTTC; CDR3: CASSLSPQLLYEQYF; J: TRBJ2-7; D: NA; V: TRBV27; size: NA
DNA: TGTGCCAGCAGCTTGGTAAGAGGGTCAGAAGAAACAGATACGCAGTATTTT; CDR3: CASSLVRGSEETDTQYF; J: TRBJ2-3; D: NA; V: TRBV5-5; size: few
DNA: TGTGCCAGCAGCCCGACAGACTCTGGGGCCAACGTCCTGACTTTC; CDR3: CASSPTDSGANVLTF; J: TRBJ2-6; D: NA; V: TRBV3-1; size: few
DNA: TGTGCCAGCAGCCCCGCGGGAGACGATGAGCAGTTCTTC; CDR3: CASSPAGDDEQFF; J: TRBJ2-1; D: TRBD2; V: TRBV4-2; size: NA
DNA: TGCGCCAGCAGCTTCAGTTCCAATGAGCAGTTCTTC; CDR3: CASSFSSNEQFF; J: TRBJ2-1; D: NA; V: TRBV5-1; size: few
DNA: TGTGCCAGCAGCGTAGCGGACAGTGGGGAGACCCAGTACTTC; CDR3: CASSVADSGETQYF; J: TRBJ2-5; D: NA; V: TRBV9; size: NA
DNA: TGTGCCAGCAGTCCGGGGACAGGGGGAGATACGCAGTATTTT; CDR3: CASSPGTGGDTQYF; J: TRBJ2-3; D: TRBD1; V: TRBV12-3/TRBV12-4; size: NA
DNA: TGTGCCAGCAGTCGGACAGGGGGGCTGTTTTTT; CDR3: CASSRTGGLFF; J: TRBJ2-2; D: TRBD1; V: TRBV6-6; size: NA
DNA: TGTGCCTGGCAAGGGGGGAGCTCCTACAATGAGCAGTTCTTC; CDR3: CAWQGGSSYNEQFF; J: TRBJ2-1; D: NA; V: TRBV30; size: few
DNA: TGCAGCGCACTGGGGCGCCTTAGCTCCTACAATGAGCAGTTCTTC; CDR3: CSALGRLSSYNEQFF; J: TRBJ2-1; D: NA; V: TRBV29-1; size: NA
DNA: TGTGCCACCAGTGATCTCCCGGACAGGGCCACCGGGGAGCTGTTTTTT; CDR3: CATSDLPDRATGELFF; J: TRBJ2-2; D: TRBD1; V: TRBV24-1; size: NA
DNA: TGCGCCAGCAGGAAACCGGGACGGGAGGAGACTAAGGACGGCTACACCTTC; CDR3: CASRKPGREETKDGYTF; J: TRBJ1-2; D: NA; V: TRBV4-1; size: NA
DNA: TGCGCCAGCAGCCCAGGACTATCCTACGAGCAGTACTTC; CDR3: CASSPGLSYEQYF; J: TRBJ2-7; D: NA; V: TRBV5-1; size: many
DNA: TGTGCCAGCAGTACATACGCGGGGGGGCACGAGCAGTTCTTC; CDR3: CASSTYAGGHEQFF; J: TRBJ2-1; D: TRBD2; V: TRBV12-3/TRBV12-4; size: NA
DNA: TGTGCCAGCAGCCCTGGGACATGGCTGAGGAGGAACACTGAAGCTTTCTTT; CDR3: CASSPGTWLRRNTEAFF; J: TRBJ1-1; D: NA; V: TRBV12-3/TRBV12-4; size: few
DNA: TGTGCCAGCAGCTTCCGGGACAGGGAAAATGTAGGCACAGATACGCAGTATTTT; CDR3: CASSFRDRENVGTDTQYF; J: TRBJ2-3; D: TRBD1; V: TRBV11-2; size: NA
DNA: TGTGCCAGCAGTCCTGGGACTTTTGGAGAGCAGTACTTC; CDR3: CASSPGTFGEQYF; J: TRBJ2-7; D: NA; V: TRBV12-3/TRBV12-4; size: NA
DNA: TGTGCCAGCAGCCCACAGGGACCTGGGGCCAACGTCCTGACTTTC; CDR3: CASSPQGPGANVLTF; J: TRBJ2-6; D: NA; V: TRBV6-4; size: few
DNA: TGCGGACACAAGTACCAAGAGACCCAGTACTTC; CDR3: CGHKYQETQYF; J: TRBJ2-5; D: NA; V: TRBV29-1; size: NA
DNA: TGCGCCAGCAGCTCGTCCGGGACAGGGCTACAAGAGACCCAGTACTTC; CDR3: CASSSSGTGLQETQYF; J: TRBJ2-5; D: TRBD1; V: TRBV5-1; size: NA